This is a list of T cell receptor beta chains from one sample in a study of cytomegalovirus exposure and HLA in healthy donors. Profiled with immunoSEQ multiplex PCR; TCRdb holds only in-frame clones, not every one. The sample lists 90,000 to 100,000 clones, more than 85% occurring once. The sequenced sample consisted of PBMCs. These receptors all come from a man aged 18 to 30 in good health and CMV-seropositive. Each CDR3 is given with its conserved first and last residue. A D gene is named only where the DNA matches it firmly. Not every row has a clone size; where given, it reads once, few, many or a size class.

d_gene | abundance | j_gene | v_gene | CDR3aa | CDR3nt
TRBD1 | - | TRBJ2-2 | TRBV7-6 | CASSSGQVYTGELFF | TGTGCCAGCAGCTCAGGACAGGTTTACACCGGGGAGCTGTTTTTT
- | - | TRBJ2-7 | TRBV27 | CASKRGRSQDSYEQYF | TGTGCCAGCAAACGGGGGAGGTCCCAAGACTCCTACGAGCAGTACTTC
- | - | TRBJ2-5 | TRBV7-9 | CASSLSETQYF | TGTGCCAGCAGCCTAAGTGAGACCCAGTACTTC
- | - | TRBJ1-1 | TRBV7-9 | CASSSLGGAFF | TGTGCCAGCAGCTCCCTGGGGGGAGCTTTCTTT
TRBD2 | - | TRBJ2-7 | TRBV4-3 | CASSQDRGGNEQYF | TGCGCCAGCAGCCAAGATCGGGGAGGGAACGAGCAGTACTTC
- | - | TRBJ2-3 | TRBV18 | CASSPDWSTDTQYF | TGTGCCAGCTCACCGGACTGGAGCACAGATACGCAGTATTTT
- | - | TRBJ1-1 | TRBV5-1 | CASSWGQLNTEAFF | TGCGCCAGCAGCTGGGGACAATTGAACACTGAAGCTTTCTTT
- | - | TRBJ2-3 | TRBV11-2 | CASSLDWGPTDTQYF | TGTGCCAGCAGCTTAGATTGGGGCCCCACAGATACGCAGTATTTT
- | - | TRBJ2-3 | TRBV4-1 | CASSQVRGTDTQYF | TGCGCCAGCAGCCAAGTACGGGGCACAGATACGCAGTATTTT
TRBD2 | - | TRBJ2-1 | TRBV5-4 | CASSPEGTSGNNEQFF | TGTGCCAGCAGCCCCGAGGGGACTAGCGGCAACAATGAGCAGTTCTTC
- | - | TRBJ2-1 | TRBV4-3 | CASSQVLVGEYYNEQFF | TGCGCCAGCAGCCAAGTGCTAGTCGGGGAGTACTACAATGAGCAGTTCTTC
TRBD1 | - | TRBJ1-1 | TRBV25-1 | CASSYDRGNTEAFF | TGTGCCAGCAGTTATGACAGGGGGAACACTGAAGCTTTCTTT
- | - | TRBJ2-3 | TRBV11-3 | CASSLRERGDTQYF | TGTGCCAGCAGCTTAAGGGAACGGGGAGATACGCAGTATTTT
TRBD1 | few | TRBJ2-1 | TRBV5-1 | CASRDRFGYNEQFF | TGCGCCAGCAGGGACAGGTTTGGCTACAATGAGCAGTTCTTC
TRBD1 | - | TRBJ1-2 | TRBV27 | CASSLGTGGIGYTF | TGTGCCAGCAGTCTAGGGACAGGGGGCATCGGCTACACCTTC
- | once | TRBJ2-5 | TRBV6-5 | CASSYWLGYQETQYF | TGTGCCAGCAGTTACTGGCTAGGATACCAAGAGACCCAGTACTTC
TRBD1 | - | TRBJ2-3 | TRBV4-3 | CASSQDGQGDTQYF | TGCGCCAGCAGTCAAGACGGACAGGGAGATACGCAGTATTTT
- | - | TRBJ1-6 | TRBV4-1 | CASSQDPGLESPLHF | TGCGCCAGCAGCCAAGATCCGGGTTTAGAGTCACCCCTCCACTTT
TRBD2 | - | TRBJ2-2 | TRBV5-8 | CASSLAGASGNTGELFF | TGTGCCAGCAGCTTGGCCGGCGCTAGCGGGAACACCGGGGAGCTGTTTTTT
TRBD1 | - | TRBJ1-5 | TRBV7-2 | CASSWTGGVSNQPQHF | TGTGCCAGCAGCTGGACAGGGGGCGTGAGCAATCAGCCCCAGCATTTT
TRBD2 | - | TRBJ2-7 | TRBV4-2 | CASSQEALAGAMNYEQYF | TGTGCCAGCAGCCAAGAGGCCCTAGCGGGGGCCATGAACTACGAGCAGTACTTC